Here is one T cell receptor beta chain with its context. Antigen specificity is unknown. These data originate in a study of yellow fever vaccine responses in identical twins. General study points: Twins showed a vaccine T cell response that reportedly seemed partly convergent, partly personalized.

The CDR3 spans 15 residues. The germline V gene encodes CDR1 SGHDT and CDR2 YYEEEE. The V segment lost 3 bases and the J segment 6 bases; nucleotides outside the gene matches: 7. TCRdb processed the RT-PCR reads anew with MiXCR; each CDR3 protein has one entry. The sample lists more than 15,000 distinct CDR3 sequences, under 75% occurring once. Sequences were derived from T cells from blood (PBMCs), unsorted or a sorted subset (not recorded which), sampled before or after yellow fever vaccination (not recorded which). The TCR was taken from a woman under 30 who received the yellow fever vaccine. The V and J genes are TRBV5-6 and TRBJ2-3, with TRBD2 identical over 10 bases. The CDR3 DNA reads TGTGCCAGCAGCTGGCTAGCGGGAGTAGCCGATACGCAGTATTTT. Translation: CASSWLAGVADTQYF.